This record concerns one T cell receptor beta chain sequence. The antigen remains unidentified. This sample was taken from a study of shared clonotypes between healthy human individuals. The material for each subset, its genomic DNA, was split evenly across several immunoSEQ plates. Original handling: Filtering differed for immunoSEQ, which gave only junction sequences without quality scores. Sequenced by immunoSEQ multiplex PCR; TCRdb stores in-frame clones only, minus some. V, J and clone size were drawn from that table, and D and trimming were deduced from the DNA. The repertoire holds nearly 750,000 clones, with 55% to 75% as singletons. The CDR3 extends over 14 amino acids. Germline V gives CDR1 SGHRS, CDR2 YFSETQ. Trimming removed 2 bases from V and 3 bases from J; junction bases left unmatched: 3. General study points: The naive CD4 repertoires of several donors were compared, and around 5% of clonotypes were shared.

The chain couples TRBV5-1 to TRBJ2-3; TRBD2 matches at 7 bases. This TCR was recovered from a woman in her thirties in good health. The specimen was memory CD4+ T cells sorted from blood. Subset meaning: CD45RA-negative fraction. The CDR3 DNA sequence: TGCGCCAGCAGCTTTCTAGCGGTTACAGATACGCAGTATTTT. Protein sequence: CASSFLAVTDTQYF.